The T cell receptor beta chain under discussion was sequenced for a study of blood T cell repertoires in COVID-19. Study context: The United States, Italy and Spain provided the acute and convalescent COVID-19 samples.

Only in-frame clones appear in the TCRdb table, and some are missing; sequencing was by immunoSEQ multiplex PCR. The sample comprises over 250,000 clones, about nine tenths of which are singletons, and over 7.5% rests with the top ten. This clone was picked up one time. Other DNA sequences within the sample encode an identical CDR3. Germline-derived CDR1 and CDR2 are LGHNA and YSLEER. The CDR3 consists of 13 residues. V was trimmed by 1 base and J by 5 bases, leaving 8 bases between them. V usage is TRBV4-3 and J usage is TRBJ1-1; D gene unclear. Sequenced sample: peripheral blood. This TCR came from a middle-aged man who had recovered from COVID-19. CDR3 nucleotide sequence: TGCGCCAGCAGCCAAGTACGCGGAACTGAAGCTTTCTTT. Protein: CASSQVRGTEAFF.